This note documents a single T cell receptor beta chain sequence. Its antigen is not known. Investigators took around 11 milliliters of peripheral blood from every donor. Samples had at least 7 million PBMCs isolated from them. The sample belongs to a study of blood T cells in healthy people across ages. Then a second PCR, running about 6 to 12 cycles, was carried out with a sample-barcoded 5' primer and a J-beta primer mix. MiXCR, applied by TCRdb to the 5' RACE reads, yields one record per CDR3 protein. The table has about 970,000 distinct CDR3 sequences, roughly 51% seen once. Study outcomes and limitations: Naive and antigen-experienced cells were not separated, limiting conclusive comparison.

This TCR derives from a woman in her sixties in good health. The sample consisted of blood.

This chain's CDR3 is CAISESSGRGTEQYF. DNA of the CDR3: TGTGCCATCAGTGAGTCTAGCGGGAGGGGTACCGAGCAGTACTTC. The V call is TRBV10-3, the J call TRBJ2-7, with 11 bases that match TRBD2. Germline values: CDR1 ENHRY, CDR2 SYGVKD. With V trimmed by 0 bases and J by 6 bases, 4 bases remained unmatched. This CDR3 is built from 15 residues.